This T cell receptor (beta chain) was sequenced in a study of siplizumab effects on memory and regulatory T cells. This CDR3 has 13 amino acids. Per germline, CDR1 MNHEY and CDR2 SMNVEV (reference sequence). The junction had 9 bases not matched to a gene; V was cut back by 8 bases and J by 6 bases. Data came from immunoSEQ multiplex PCR; TCRdb stores just in-frame clones and leaves some out. The repertoire holds some 56,000 clones, around 98% seen once, with roughly 0.99% in the top ten. The gene calls are TRBV27 and TRBJ1-1, with 7 nucleotides matching TRBD1. Sequenced: naive CD8+ T cells sorted from blood. This TCR derives from a human donor in good health. The CDR3 loop reads CASRSGGEPEAFF. DNA of the CDR3: TGTGCCAGCCGATCAGGGGGGGAGCCTGAAGCTTTCTTT.